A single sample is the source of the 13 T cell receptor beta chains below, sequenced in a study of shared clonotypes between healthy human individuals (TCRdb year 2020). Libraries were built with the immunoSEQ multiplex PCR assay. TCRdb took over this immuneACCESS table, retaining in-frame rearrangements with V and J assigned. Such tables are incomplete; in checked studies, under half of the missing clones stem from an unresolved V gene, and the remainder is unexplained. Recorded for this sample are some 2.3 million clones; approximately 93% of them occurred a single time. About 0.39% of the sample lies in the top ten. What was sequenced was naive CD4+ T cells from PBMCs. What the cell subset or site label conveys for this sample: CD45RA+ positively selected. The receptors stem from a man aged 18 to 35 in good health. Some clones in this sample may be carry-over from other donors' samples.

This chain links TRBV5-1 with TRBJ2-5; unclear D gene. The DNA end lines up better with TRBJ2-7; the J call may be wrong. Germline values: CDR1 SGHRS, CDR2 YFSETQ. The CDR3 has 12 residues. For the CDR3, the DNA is TGCGCCAGCAGCTTGGCGGGTGACGAGCAGTACTTC. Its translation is CASSLAGDEQYF.

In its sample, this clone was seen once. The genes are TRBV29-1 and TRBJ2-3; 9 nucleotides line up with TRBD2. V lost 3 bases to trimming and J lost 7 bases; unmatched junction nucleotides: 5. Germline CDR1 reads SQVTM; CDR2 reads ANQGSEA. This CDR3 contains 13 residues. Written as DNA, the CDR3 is TGCAGCGTTGAGGCTAGCGGGACTTATACGCAGTATTTT. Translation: CSVEASGTYTQYF.

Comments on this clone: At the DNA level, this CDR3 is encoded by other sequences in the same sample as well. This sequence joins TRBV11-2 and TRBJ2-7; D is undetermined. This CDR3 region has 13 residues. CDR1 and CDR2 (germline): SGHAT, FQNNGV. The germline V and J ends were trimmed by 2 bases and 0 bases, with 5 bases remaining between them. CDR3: CASSLTDSYEQYF. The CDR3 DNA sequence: TGTGCCAGCAGCTTAACTGACTCCTACGAGCAGTACTTC. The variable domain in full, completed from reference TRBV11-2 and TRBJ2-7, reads EAGVAQSPRYKIIEKRQSVAFWCNPISGHATLYWYQQILGQGPKLLIQFQNNGVVDDSQLPKDRFSAERLKGVDSTLKIQPAKLEDSAVYLCASSLTDSYEQYFGPGTRLTVT.

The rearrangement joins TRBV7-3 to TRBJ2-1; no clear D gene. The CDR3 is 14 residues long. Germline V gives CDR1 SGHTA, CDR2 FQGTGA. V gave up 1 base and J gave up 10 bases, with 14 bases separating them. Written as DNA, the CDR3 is TGTGCCAGCAGCTTAAATCGGCAGCCTGCAGAGCAGTTCTTC. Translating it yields CASSLNRQPAEQFF.

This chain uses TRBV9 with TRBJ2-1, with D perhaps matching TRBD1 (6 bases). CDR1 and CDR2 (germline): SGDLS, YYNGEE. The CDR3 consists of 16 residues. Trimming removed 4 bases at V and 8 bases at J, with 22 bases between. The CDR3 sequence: CASSPRARGGIDEQFF. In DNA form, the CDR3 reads TGTGCCAGCAGCCCGAGGGCCCGAGGGGGAATTGATGAGCAGTTCTTC.

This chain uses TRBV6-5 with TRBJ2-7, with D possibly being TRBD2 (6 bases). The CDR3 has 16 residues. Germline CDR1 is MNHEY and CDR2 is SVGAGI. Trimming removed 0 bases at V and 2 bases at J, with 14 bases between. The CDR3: CASSYSTGTGAYEQYF. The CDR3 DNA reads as TGTGCCAGCAGTTACTCGACCGGGACGGGAGCCTACGAGCAGTACTTC.

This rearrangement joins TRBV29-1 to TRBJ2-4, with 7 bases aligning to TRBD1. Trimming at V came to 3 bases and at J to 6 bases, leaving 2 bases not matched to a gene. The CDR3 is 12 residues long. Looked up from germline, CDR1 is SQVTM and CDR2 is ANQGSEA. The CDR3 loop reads CSVDAGGNIQYF. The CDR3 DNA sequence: TGCAGCGTTGATGCAGGGGGAAACATTCAGTACTTC.

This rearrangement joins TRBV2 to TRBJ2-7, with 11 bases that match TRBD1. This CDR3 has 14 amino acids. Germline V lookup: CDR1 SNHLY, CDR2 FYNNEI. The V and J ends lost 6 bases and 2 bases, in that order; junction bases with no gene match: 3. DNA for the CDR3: TGTGCCAGCAGGGACAGGGGGCTAACCTACGAGCAGTACTTC. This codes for CASRDRGLTYEQYF.

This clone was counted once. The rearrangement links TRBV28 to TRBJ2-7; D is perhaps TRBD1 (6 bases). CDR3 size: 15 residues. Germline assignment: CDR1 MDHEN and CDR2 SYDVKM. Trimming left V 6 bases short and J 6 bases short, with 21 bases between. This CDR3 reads CASSQDTPGVREQYF. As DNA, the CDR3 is TGTGCCAGCAGCCAGGATACACCAGGGGTACGCGAGCAGTACTTC.

As DNA, the CDR3 is TGTGCCAGCAGCTTAATGGCCCCTATGGATGAGCAGTTCTTC. Translation: CASSLMAPMDEQFF. This chain links TRBV7-3 with TRBJ2-1; D is undetermined. CDR3 length equals 14 residues. V was trimmed by 1 base and J by 8 bases, leaving 12 bases between them. Germline CDR1 SGHTA, CDR2 FQGTGA. Full variable domain (rest looked up from reference TRBV7-3 and TRBJ2-1): GAGVSQTPSNKVTEKGKYVELRCDPISGHTALYWYRQSLGQGPEFLIYFQGTGAADDSGLPNDRFFAVRPEGSVSTLKIQRTERGDSAVYLCASSLMAPMDEQFFGPGTRLTVL.

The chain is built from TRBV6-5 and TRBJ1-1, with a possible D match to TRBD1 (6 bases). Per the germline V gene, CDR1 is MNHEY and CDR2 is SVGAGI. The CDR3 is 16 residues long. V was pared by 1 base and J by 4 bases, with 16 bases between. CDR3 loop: CASSYFLGQGTTEAFF. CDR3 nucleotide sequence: TGTGCCAGCAGTTACTTTCTGGGACAAGGGACCACTGAAGCTTTCTTT.

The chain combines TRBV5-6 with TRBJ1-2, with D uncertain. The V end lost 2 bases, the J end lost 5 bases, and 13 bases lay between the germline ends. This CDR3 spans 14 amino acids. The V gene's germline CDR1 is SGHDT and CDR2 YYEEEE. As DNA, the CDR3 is TGTGCCAGCAGCTTCCCCCCCGGGGAATATGGCTACACCTTC. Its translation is CASSFPPGEYGYTF.

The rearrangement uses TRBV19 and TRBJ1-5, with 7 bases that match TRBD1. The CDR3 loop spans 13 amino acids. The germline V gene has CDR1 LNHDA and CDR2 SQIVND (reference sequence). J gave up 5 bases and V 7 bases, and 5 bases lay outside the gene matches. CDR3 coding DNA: TGTGCCAGTACCTGGGACAGTTATCAGCCCCAGCATTTT. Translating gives CASTWDSYQPQHF.